Listed here are 30 T cell receptor beta chains from one sample, sequenced in a study of shared clonotypes between healthy human individuals. Method: immunoSEQ multiplex PCR; TCRdb's copy keeps in-frame clones and lacks some. Of 2 million to 3 million clones listed, around nine tenths are singletons. Material for sequencing was naive CD4+ T cells sorted from blood. The subset: CD45RA+ positively selected. The origin of the receptors is a man between 18 and 35 years old in good health.

This chain uses TRBV27 with TRBJ2-2; D remains ambiguous. CDR3 length equals 13 residues. Per germline, CDR1 MNHEY and CDR2 SMNVEV (reference sequence). Trimming took off 5 bases at V and 3 bases at J, with 7 bases between the two ends. The DNA of the CDR3 is TGTGCCAGCAGTCTAATCGACACCGGGGAGCTGTTTTTT. This translates into CASSLIDTGELFF.

This chain links TRBV5-4 with TRBJ2-4, with D perhaps TRBD1 (6 bases). Trimming pared 2 bases from V and 1 base from J, leaving 10 bases between. The CDR3 is made up of 15 amino acids. The germline V gene has CDR1 SGHNT and CDR2 YYREEE (reference sequence). In nucleotides, the CDR3 is TGTGCCAGCAGCTTTCAGGGGAAGGCCAAAAACATTCAGTACTTC. Its protein product is CASSFQGKAKNIQYF.

The chain carries TRBV5-1 and TRBJ2-3; D may be TRBD2 (5 bases). Germline V gene data show CDR1 as SGHRS and CDR2 as YFSETQ. Trimming pared 6 bases from V and 0 bases from J, leaving 17 bases between. The CDR3 spans 16 residues. CDR3 region: CASTQAGSSSTDTQYF. The CDR3 region has the DNA TGCGCCAGCACTCAGGCTGGCTCTAGCAGCACAGATACGCAGTATTTT.

Concerning this clone itself: This sample also contains other DNA sequences that code for the same CDR3. The V and J genes are TRBV6-1 and TRBJ2-4; D call uncertain. V was pared by 0 bases and J by 6 bases, with 9 bases between. The CDR3 is made up of 14 amino acids. From germline, CDR1 is MNHNS and CDR2 SASEGT. This CDR3 reads CASSEALQLNIQYF. The DNA for the CDR3 is TGTGCCAGCAGTGAAGCGCTTCAGCTAAACATTCAGTACTTC.

The rearrangement uses TRBV19 and TRBJ1-4, with D unresolved. The length of the CDR3 is 15 residues. Trimming removed 1 base at V and 3 bases at J, with 9 bases between. Germline values: CDR1 LNHDA, CDR2 SQIVND (reference sequence). CDR3 DNA: TGTGCCAGTAGTATAGCCCGGGGAGCTAATGAAAAACTGTTTTTT. Amino acid sequence: CASSIARGANEKLFF.

CDR3 protein: CASSQDHIGGWRKNIQYF. Written as DNA, the CDR3 is TGCGCCAGCAGCCAAGACCATATTGGTGGCTGGCGTAAAAACATTCAGTACTTC. The chain links TRBV4-3 to TRBJ2-4; D is ambiguous. The CDR3 totals 18 residues. V shed 0 bases and J shed 4 bases, with 19 bases lying between them. The germline CDR1 and CDR2 sequences are LGHNA and YSLEER.

The V call is TRBV18, the J call TRBJ1-1, with 7 positions matching TRBD1. Looked up from germline, CDR1 is KGHSH and CDR2 is LQKENI. V gave up 4 bases and J gave up 6 bases; unmatched junction bases: 8. The CDR3 consists of 14 residues. The CDR3 DNA reads as TGTGCCAGCTCACTACAAGCGGGACAGCCTGAAGCTTTCTTT. The encoded protein is CASSLQAGQPEAFF.

The rearrangement joins TRBV12-5 to TRBJ1-6; D gene ambiguous. The V gene lost 5 bases and the J gene lost 5 bases, with 13 bases spanning the gap. In germline, CDR1 is LGHNT, CDR2 FRNRAP. The CDR3 loop spans 15 amino acids. CDR3 DNA sequence: TGTGCTAGTGGTAATCCCTGGGTTGATAATTCACCCCTCCACTTT. Encoded protein: CASGNPWVDNSPLHF.

Only one count was recorded for this clone. This chain connects TRBV28 to TRBJ2-6, with D possibly being TRBD1 (5 bases). V lost 6 bases to trimming and J lost 4 bases, with 13 bases between them. The CDR3 spans 15 residues. CDR1 is MDHEN and CDR2 is SYDVKM in the germline V gene. The CDR3, as DNA: TGTGCCAGCAGACTGCAGGGTCCCGGGGCCAACGTCCTGACTTTC. It translates to CASRLQGPGANVLTF.

V and J are TRBV4-1 and TRBJ2-7; 10 bases fit TRBD2. Germline V lookup: CDR1 MGHRA, CDR2 YSYEKL. Unmatched junction bases numbered 9, after V lost 3 bases and J lost 4 bases. The CDR3 has 16 residues. The CDR3 region has the DNA TGCGCCAGCAGCCAGACTGGACTAGCGGACTTATACGAGCAGTACTTC. Its translation is CASSQTGLADLYEQYF.

This clone was picked up one time. The chain joins TRBV4-1 to TRBJ2-3; D may be TRBD1 (6 bases). V shed 1 base and J shed 4 bases, with 21 bases lying between them. This CDR3 is 18 amino acids long. Germline assignment: CDR1 MGHRA and CDR2 YSYEKL. CDR3 DNA: TGCGCCAGCAGCCAAGGGCCTACGGGCAGGGGATACTCAGATACGCAGTATTTT. It specifies CASSQGPTGRGYSDTQYF.

The chain is built from TRBV30 and TRBJ2-5; D is perhaps TRBD2 (6 bases). Germline V gene sequence: CDR1 GTSNPN, CDR2 SVGIG (reference sequence). The V end lost 2 bases, the J end lost 4 bases, and 17 bases lay between the germline ends. CDR3 size: 15 residues. The CDR3 sequence: CAWSRVGGARETQYF. The CDR3, as DNA: TGTGCCTGGAGTCGTGTCGGAGGGGCGAGAGAGACCCAGTACTTC.

The chain has TRBV4-1 and TRBJ2-5; D ambiguous. Per the germline V gene, CDR1 is MGHRA and CDR2 is YSYEKL. This CDR3 has 14 amino acids. The germline V and J ends were trimmed by 1 base and 4 bases, with 10 bases remaining between them. CDR3 region: CASSQGTMGETQYF. The CDR3 DNA is TGCGCCAGCAGCCAAGGGACGATGGGAGAGACCCAGTACTTC.

The V and J genes are TRBV5-1 and TRBJ2-5, with D perhaps TRBD1 or TRBD2 (5 bases each). The CDR3 contains 15 residues. The germline CDR1 and CDR2 sequences are SGHRS and YFSETQ. The germline V and J ends were trimmed by 7 bases and 5 bases, with 21 bases remaining between them. DNA for the CDR3: TGCGCCAGCCAGGCGGGCAGGGCAGGGAGTGAGACCCAGTACTTC. Translation: CASQAGRAGSETQYF.

The CDR3 region is CASSLVGAGNTIYF. In DNA form, the CDR3 reads TGTGCCAGCAGCTTGGTTGGGGCTGGAAACACCATATATTTT. The chain joins TRBV5-4 to TRBJ1-3, with D uncertain. The CDR3 is 14 amino acids. Germline V gene sequence: CDR1 SGHNT, CDR2 YYREEE (reference sequence). Deletions cut 0 bases from V and 2 bases from J, with 6 bases between. The full variable domain, rest sourced from reference TRBV5-4 and TRBJ1-3, is ETGVTQSPTHLIKTRGQQVTLRCSSQSGHNTVSWYQQALGQGPQFIFQYYREEENGRGNFPPRFSGLQFPNYSSELNVNALELDDSALYLCASSLVGAGNTIYFGEGSWLTVV.

This rearrangement joins TRBV6-1 to TRBJ2-5; no firm D call. The CDR3 loop spans 12 amino acids. V was cut by 7 bases and J by 5 bases, with 11 bases left in between. CDR1 MNHNS and CDR2 SASEGT come from the germline V gene. Here the CDR3 reads CASKISGETQYF. The CDR3 DNA reads as TGTGCCAGCAAGATCTCCGGGGAGACCCAGTACTTC.

There are a few counts of this clone. For the CDR3, the DNA is TGTGCCAGCAGCTCGGGGTCAAACAATCAGCCCCAGCATTTT. Residues: CASSSGSNNQPQHF. The chain is built from TRBV9 and TRBJ1-5, with no clear D. This CDR3 is built from 14 residues. Germline V gene data show CDR1 as SGDLS and CDR2 as YYNGEE. With 4 bases removed from V and 3 bases from J, the gap between germline ends came to 11 bases.

This rearrangement joins TRBV5-4 to TRBJ2-2; a possible D gene is TRBD2 (5 bases). This CDR3 is 15 amino acids long. Germline V gene data show CDR1 as SGHNT and CDR2 as YYREEE (reference sequence). The V and J ends lost 4 bases and 3 bases respectively, with 13 bases between them. CDR3 in amino acids: CASSADGLYTGELFF. The CDR3 nucleotides are TGTGCCAGCAGCGCGGATGGACTTTACACCGGGGAGCTGTTTTTT.

This rearrangement joins TRBV7-2 to TRBJ2-7; TRBD1 matches 10 bases. This CDR3 is built from 16 residues. CDR1 SGHTA and CDR2 FQGNSA come from the germline V gene. Trimming at V came to 5 bases and at J to 5 bases, leaving 12 bases not matched to a gene. The CDR3 region is CASSGRDRGGVHEQYF. CDR3 coding DNA: TGTGCCAGCAGCGGCCGGGACAGGGGAGGGGTCCACGAGCAGTACTTC.

The rearrangement joins TRBV11-2 to TRBJ1-1; D call uncertain. This CDR3 region has 12 residues. Germline CDR1 SGHAT, CDR2 FQNNGV. V lost 2 bases to trimming and J lost 2 bases, with 3 bases between them. The CDR3, as DNA: TGTGCCAGCAGCTTATTCAACACTGAAGCTTTCTTT. Its translation: CASSLFNTEAFF.

Worth noting for this clone: This sample includes further DNA sequences coding for the same CDR3. This rearrangement joins TRBV5-1 to TRBJ1-2; no clear D. Germline loops: CDR1 SGHRS, CDR2 YFSETQ. The CDR3 sequence is 13 residues long. V gave up 0 bases and J gave up 2 bases, with 5 bases separating them. CDR3 amino acids: CASSLDQNYGYTF. The CDR3 DNA is TGCGCCAGCAGCTTGGATCAGAACTATGGCTACACCTTC.

This chain connects TRBV5-4 to TRBJ1-1; TRBD1 is a possible D gene (6 bases). This CDR3 is 16 amino acids long. CDR1 is SGHNT, CDR2 YYREEE, per germline (reference sequence). V lost 0 bases to trimming and J lost 1 base, with 13 bases between them. The CDR3 loop reads CASSLGTTGGNTEAFF. Written as DNA, the CDR3 is TGTGCCAGCAGCTTGGGGACGACAGGCGGGAACACTGAAGCTTTCTTT.

This clone was seen only once. The junction does not match germline at one end; this may be a read error. The genes are TRBV4-1 and TRBJ2-7; D is ambiguous. The CDR3 sequence is 15 residues long. Germline V gene lookup returns CDR1 MGHRA and CDR2 YSYEKL. The CDR3 DNA is TGCGCCAGCAGTCAAGATTCGCCACAAGACTACGAGCAGTACTTC. This sequence encodes CASSQDSPQDYEQYF.

The V and J genes are TRBV28 and TRBJ1-3; maybe TRBD1 (5 bases). The V gene lost 2 bases and the J gene lost 7 bases, with 12 bases spanning the gap. CDR3 length: 14 residues. Germline V gives CDR1 MDHEN, CDR2 SYDVKM. CDR3 region: CASSLDARQNTIYF. In DNA form, the CDR3 reads TGTGCCAGCAGTTTAGACGCGAGACAGAACACCATATATTTT. The entire variable domain, with the rest obtained from reference TRBV28 and TRBJ1-3, is as follows: DVKVTQSSRYLVKRTGEKVFLECVQDMDHENMFWYRQDPGLGLRLIYFSYDVKMKEKGDIPEGYSVSREKKERFSLILESASTNQTSMYLCASSLDARQNTIYFGEGSWLTVV.

This sequence joins TRBV7-6 and TRBJ2-1; the match to TRBD2 covers 9 bases. The germline V gene encodes CDR1 SGHVS and CDR2 FNYEAQ. Trimming took 0 bases from V and 8 from J; bases not matched to a gene: 8. CDR3 length: 16 residues. The CDR3 nucleotides are TGTGCCAGCAGCTTAGCGTTACTAGCGGGTGGCGATGAGCAGTTCTTC. Its translation is CASSLALLAGGDEQFF.

The genes are TRBV28 and TRBJ2-7; D unclear. In germline, CDR1 is MDHEN, CDR2 SYDVKM. Between the trimmed V and J ends, which lost 3 bases and 4 bases, there was a span of 7 bases. The CDR3 runs 12 residues. The CDR3: CASSFSGYEQYF. The DNA for the CDR3 is TGTGCCAGCAGTTTTAGTGGTTACGAGCAGTACTTC.

This clone showed up just once. The chain employs TRBV7-9 and TRBJ2-2; 10 nucleotides agree with TRBD2. Germline values: CDR1 SEHNR, CDR2 FQNEAQ (reference sequence). V lost 0 bases and J lost 7; bases outside the gene matches: 8. The CDR3 loop spans 17 amino acids. This CDR3 is CASSLAELAGAGGELFF. DNA for the CDR3: TGTGCCAGCAGCTTAGCTGAGCTAGCGGGGGCCGGCGGGGAGCTGTTTTTT.

CDR3 nucleotides: TGTGCCTGGAGCAGGGGGGTAAGCACTGAAGCTTTCTTT. Protein sequence: CAWSRGVSTEAFF. The chain is built from TRBV30 and TRBJ1-1; 7 positions match TRBD1. The CDR3 has 13 residues. Germline-derived CDR1 and CDR2 are GTSNPN and SVGIG (reference sequence). V lost 3 bases, J lost 4 bases, and 5 bases stayed unmatched.

V gene TRBV11-2 combines with J gene TRBJ2-7; 11 bases are shared with TRBD1. The CDR3 has 15 amino acids. CDR1 and CDR2 from the germline V gene are SGHAT and FQNNGV. Trimming cost V 5 bases and J 7 bases; bases outside gene matches: 10. CDR3 in DNA: TGTGCCAGCAGCCTTGGACAGGGGGCAACAGGAGAGCAGTACTTC. This sequence encodes CASSLGQGATGEQYF. Full variable domain (outside the CDR3, taken from reference TRBV11-2 and TRBJ2-7): EAGVAQSPRYKIIEKRQSVAFWCNPISGHATLYWYQQILGQGPKLLIQFQNNGVVDDSQLPKDRFSAERLKGVDSTLKIQPAKLEDSAVYLCASSLGQGATGEQYFGPGTRLTVT.

The chain has TRBV30 and TRBJ2-2; 10 nucleotides align to TRBD2. The CDR3 spans 16 residues. V lost 4 bases and J lost 1; bases outside the gene matches: 6. The germline CDR1 and CDR2 sequences are GTSNPN and SVGIG (reference sequence). The CDR3 sequence: CAWKDPSGRNTGELFF. The CDR3 DNA follows: TGTGCCTGGAAGGACCCTAGCGGGAGGAACACCGGGGAGCTGTTTTTT. Full variable domain (outside the CDR3, taken from reference TRBV30 and TRBJ2-2): SQTIHQWPATLVQPVGSPLSLECTVEGTSNPNLYWYRQAAGRGLQLLFYSVGIGQISSEVPQNLSASRPQDRQFILSSKKLLLSDSGFYLCAWKDPSGRNTGELFFGEGSRLTVL.